This is a list of T cell receptor beta chains from one sample in a study of post-analysis software for immune sequencing data. TCRdb passed the PCR reads through MiXCR, listing each CDR3 protein once. This table holds roughly 600,000 distinct CDR3 sequences, roughly 46% found once. The sequencing input was blood. The receptors here all came from a girl between 5 and 17 years old with multiple sclerosis. Both conserved end residues are trimmed from each CDR3.

v_gene: TRBV20-1; CDR3aa: SASGEGFEAF
v_gene: TRBV7-2; CDR3aa: ASSLTPPTVGASEQY
v_gene: TRBV12-3/TRBV12-4; CDR3aa: ASRLVGGRRETQY
v_gene: TRBV5-1; CDR3aa: ASSLKVVKDPSSYEQY
v_gene: TRBV29-1; CDR3aa: SVGPLVSIDYGYT
v_gene: TRBV15; CDR3aa: ATSTRAEDRGGYT
v_gene: TRBV25-1; CDR3aa: ASPKRKAGAKNIQY
v_gene: TRBV10-2; CDR3aa: ASSESGGGAYEQY
v_gene: TRBV3-1; CDR3aa: ASSQVRLQETQY
v_gene: TRBV4-1; CDR3aa: ASSHPNGAGYEQY
v_gene: TRBV12-3/TRBV12-4; CDR3aa: ASNGGNLAYNEQF
v_gene: TRBV7-6; CDR3aa: ASSLDRVGEQF
v_gene: TRBV2; CDR3aa: ASMGDSKTYNEQF
v_gene: TRBV7-2; CDR3aa: ASSLKRGDYGYT
v_gene: TRBV7-9; CDR3aa: ASSLERNEQF
v_gene: TRBV5-1; CDR3aa: ASSQSSYNEQY
v_gene: TRBV7-7; CDR3aa: ASSLLRGEGAETQY
v_gene: TRBV7-9; CDR3aa: ASSWGRHNEQF
v_gene: TRBV7-9; CDR3aa: ASSSPGQGARSYGYT
v_gene: TRBV20-1; CDR3aa: SAAGQGLYEQY
v_gene: TRBV6-1; CDR3aa: ASRGQGPLRSGANVLT
v_gene: TRBV5-1; CDR3aa: ASTLTSGSYEQF
v_gene: TRBV12-5; CDR3aa: ASGFGGANNEQF
v_gene: TRBV12-3/TRBV12-4; CDR3aa: ASSDPGQGANGYT
v_gene: TRBV5-1; CDR3aa: AGSSRRTTDTQY
v_gene: TRBV11-2; CDR3aa: ASTRGQGAFGYT
v_gene: TRBV4-1; CDR3aa: ASSPGFETSYYEQY
v_gene: TRBV4-1; CDR3aa: ASSQVPGLAGANYEQY
v_gene: TRBV7-2; CDR3aa: ASSYQQGGHEKLF
v_gene: TRBV12-3/TRBV12-4; CDR3aa: ASSPLSHPNNYGYT
v_gene: TRBV12-3/TRBV12-4; CDR3aa: ASSYEGRAQY
v_gene: TRBV4-1; CDR3aa: ASSPRTGDYSYT
v_gene: TRBV4-1; CDR3aa: ASSQDLPGQGAYEQY
v_gene: TRBV5-1; CDR3aa: ASSPWTGKEGEQY
v_gene: TRBV2; CDR3aa: ARSELGRESYEQY
v_gene: TRBV7-9; CDR3aa: ASSPPGGVGYEQY
v_gene: TRBV4-1; CDR3aa: ASSLPPGTQY
v_gene: TRBV2; CDR3aa: ASSEAHRTSPYNEQF
v_gene: TRBV7-2; CDR3aa: ASSLTVVSNQPQH
v_gene: TRBV7-8; CDR3aa: ASSPRLAGGSSYEQY